The 15 T cell receptor beta chains given below trace back to one sample, sequenced in a study of stem cell transplantation in POMP-related autoinflammatory disease. Clones were sequenced by immunoSEQ multiplex PCR, and TCRdb holds only the in-frame ones, with some missing. The table records approximately 65,000 clones, approximately 90% of them present only once. The specimen was CD4+ T cells from PBMCs, collected after stem cell transplantation. These TCRs come from a human patient with POMP-related autoinflammation and immune dysregulation (PRAID). Some of these T cells may belong to the graft donor.

The CDR3 loop is CASSRRTGRVETQYF. The CDR3 DNA reads TGTGCCAGCTCACGGAGGACAGGGAGGGTAGAGACCCAGTACTTC. This chain connects TRBV18 to TRBJ2-5, with TRBD1 as a possible D gene (8 bases). The CDR3 is made up of 15 amino acids. Looked up from germline, CDR1 is KGHSH and CDR2 is LQKENI. With 4 bases removed from V and 4 bases from J, the gap between germline ends came to 16 bases.

The gene calls are TRBV20-1 and TRBJ2-5; D unresolved. The CDR3 extends over 12 amino acids. Germline CDR1 and CDR2: DFQATT and SNEGSKA (reference sequence). The V end was cut by 3 bases, the J end by 2 bases, with 7 bases between. The CDR3 loop reads CSASSPQETQYF. The CDR3 DNA is TGCAGTGCTAGTTCACCGCAAGAGACCCAGTACTTC.

The chain recombines TRBV7-2 with TRBJ2-7, with D tentatively TRBD2 (6 bases). Trimming shortened V by 3 bases and J by 2 bases, and 11 bases separated the two germline ends. The V gene's germline CDR1 is SGHTA and CDR2 FQGNSA. The CDR3 runs to 14 residues. CDR3 sequence reads: CASSFREPTYEQYF. CDR3 nucleotides: TGTGCCAGCAGCTTCCGGGAGCCAACCTACGAGCAGTACTTC.

V gene TRBV7-9 combines with J gene TRBJ2-7, with TRBD2 as a possible D gene (6 bases). Trimming took off 7 bases at V and 4 bases at J, with 8 bases between the two ends. This CDR3 is 11 amino acids long. From germline, CDR1 is SEHNR and CDR2 FQNEAQ (reference sequence). CDR3 amino acids: CASTRGYEQYF. Here the CDR3 DNA reads TGTGCCAGCACCCGGGGGTACGAGCAGTACTTC.

This rearrangement joins TRBV30 to TRBJ2-5; D is ambiguous. V was clipped by 4 bases and J by 0 bases, with 3 bases between them. This CDR3 comprises 11 residues. Germline V CDR1 and CDR2: GTSNPN, SVGIG (reference sequence). CDR3 residues: CAWTDQETQYF. CDR3 sequence (DNA): TGTGCCTGGACGGACCAAGAGACCCAGTACTTC.

The chain has TRBV27 and TRBJ1-5; no clear D gene. CDR1 MNHEY and CDR2 SMNVEV come from the germline V gene (reference sequence). CDR3 size: 15 residues. V lost 0 bases to trimming and J lost 2 bases, with 8 bases between them. For the CDR3, the DNA is TGTGCCAGCAGTTTATCTTGGGGAGGCAATCAGCCCCAGCATTTT. This translates into CASSLSWGGNQPQHF.

The chain couples TRBV24-1 to TRBJ1-2, with D perhaps matching TRBD1 (5 bases). V lost 4 bases, J lost 8 bases, and 10 bases lay in between. This CDR3 has 12 amino acids. Per the germline V gene, CDR1 is KGHDR and CDR2 is SFDVKD. CDR3 coding DNA: TGTGCCACCAGTGAGGGGGTTGGCGGCTACACCTTC. It encodes CATSEGVGGYTF.

J is TRBJ2-3 and V is TRBV19; 9 bases align to TRBD1. CDR1 LNHDA and CDR2 SQIVND come from the germline V gene (reference sequence). V lost 5 bases to trimming and J lost 4 bases; unmatched junction nucleotides: 4. This CDR3 has 14 residues. In nucleotides, the CDR3 is TGTGCCAGTAGTCGAGGACAGGGGCCAGATACGCAGTATTTT. Amino acids: CASSRGQGPDTQYF.

The gene calls are TRBV6-1 and TRBJ2-7; 8 bases map to TRBD2. The CDR3 has 16 amino acids. V was clipped by 4 bases and J by 5 bases; unmatched bases: 13. In germline, CDR1 is MNHNS, CDR2 SASEGT. CDR3 bases: TGTGCCAGCAGTGTGGCAGTTAGCGGGACTGGACACGAGCAGTACGTC. This codes for CASSVAVSGTGHEQYV.

The chain combines TRBV7-9 with TRBJ1-6, with 10 nucleotides matching TRBD1. Trimming removed 5 bases from V and 10 bases from J; junction bases left unmatched: 8. Germline V gene sequence: CDR1 SEHNR, CDR2 FQNEAQ (reference sequence). CDR3 length equals 15 residues. The CDR3, as DNA: TGTGCCAGCAGCCCACGGGGGACAGGGGACTCACCCCTCCACTTT. Residues: CASSPRGTGDSPLHF.

The J gene is TRBJ2-1, the V gene TRBV5-1, with 8 bases lining up with TRBD1. V lost 4 bases and J lost 10; bases outside the gene matches: 7. The length of the CDR3 is 13 residues. CDR1 and CDR2 (germline): SGHRS, YFSETQ. CDR3 in DNA: TGCGCCAGCAGCCGGGACAGGAGGGGGGAGCAGTTCTTC. Its protein product is CASSRDRRGEQFF.

The rearrangement uses TRBV18 and TRBJ2-1; a possible D gene is TRBD2 (5 bases). Trimming removed 6 bases from V and 5 bases from J, with 11 bases in between. CDR1 is KGHSH and CDR2 is LQKENI in the germline V gene. The CDR3 runs 13 residues. The CDR3 bases are TGTGCCAGCTCCCGGACCGGGGACAATGAGCAGTTCTTC. Protein sequence: CASSRTGDNEQFF.

The chain recombines TRBV27 with TRBJ1-5, with unresolved D. CDR3 size: 13 residues. Trimming stripped 7 bases from V and 6 bases from J, with 13 bases between. Per germline, CDR1 MNHEY and CDR2 SMNVEV (reference sequence). In DNA form, the CDR3 reads TGTGCCAGCACCTCCCGGGTCGGTCAGCCCCAGCATTTT. It specifies CASTSRVGQPQHF.

The chain joins TRBV11-1 to TRBJ2-3; D unclear. The CDR3 length is 11 residues. Germline-derived CDR1 and CDR2 are SGHAT and FQDESV (reference sequence). The V gene lost 5 bases and the J gene lost 9 bases, with 9 bases spanning the gap. The CDR3 protein is CASSPLDTQYF. CDR3 bases: TGTGCCAGCAGCCCCCTTGACACGCAGTATTTT.

This chain links TRBV7-3 with TRBJ2-5; 7 nucleotides align to TRBD1. With V trimmed by 5 bases and J by 1 base, 7 bases remained unmatched. Germline CDR1 is SGHTA and CDR2 is FQGTGA. The CDR3 runs 15 residues. The CDR3 sequence is CASSATGALQETQYF. In DNA form, the CDR3 reads TGTGCCAGCAGCGCCACAGGGGCCCTCCAAGAGACCCAGTACTTC. The full variable domain, rest sourced from reference TRBV7-3 and TRBJ2-5, is GAGVSQTPSNKVTEKGKYVELRCDPISGHTALYWYRQSLGQGPEFLIYFQGTGAADDSGLPNDRFFAVRPEGSVSTLKIQRTERGDSAVYLCASSATGALQETQYFGPGTRLLVL.